This passage covers 18 T cell receptor beta chains from one sample sequenced in a study of T cells in Graves' hyperthyroidism and ophthalmopathy. What was amplified from RNA transcripts were TCR beta CDR3 regions. When the TCR CDR3 underwent first-round RT-PCR, the HTBI primer set was used. One entry per CDR3 protein results from TCRdb running MiXCR on the multiplex PCR reads. In the table there are about 600,000 distinct CDR3 sequences, more than 15% of which are singletons. The sample comprised blood. These TCRs come from a woman aged 40 to 55 with Graves' ophthalmopathy.

Ten or more counts support this clonotype. The chain has TRBV11-2 and TRBJ2-2, with D possibly TRBD1 on 5 matching bases. The germline V gene has CDR1 SGHAT and CDR2 FQNNGV. Trimming shortened V by 6 bases and J by 6 bases, and 17 bases separated the two germline ends. The CDR3 totals 15 residues. In nucleotides, the CDR3 is TGTGCCAGCAGATCAACTCAGGGTTCCGCCGGGGAGCTGTTTTTT. Translating gives CASRSTQGSAGELFF. The full variable domain, completed using reference TRBV11-2 and TRBJ2-2, is EAGVAQSPRYKIIEKRQSVAFWCNPISGHATLYWYQQILGQGPKLLIQFQNNGVVDDSQLPKDRFSAERLKGVDSTLKIQPAKLEDSAVYLCASRSTQGSAGELFFGEGSRLTVL.

In its sample, this clonotype was seen many times. The V call is TRBV28, the J call TRBJ2-3, with 7 bases that match TRBD1. Germline V CDR1 and CDR2: MDHEN, SYDVKM. CDR3 length equals 17 residues. V trimming: 3 bases; J trimming: 1 base; junction bases outside the gene matches: 10. CDR3: CASSFRWTGLRTDTQYF. In DNA form, the CDR3 reads TGTGCCAGCAGTTTTAGGTGGACAGGATTACGCACAGATACGCAGTATTTT.

This clonotype turned up a few times. The chain links TRBV9 to TRBJ1-4; D gene uncertain. The V gene's germline CDR1 is SGDLS and CDR2 YYNGEE. V was clipped by 2 bases and J by 7 bases, with 12 bases between them. This CDR3 has 14 residues. The CDR3: CASSVNGVGEKLFF. DNA for the CDR3: TGTGCCAGCAGCGTCAACGGGGTGGGTGAAAAACTGTTTTTT.

This clonotype was counted ten times or more. The chain employs TRBV10-3 and TRBJ2-7; D remains ambiguous. This CDR3 is 12 amino acids long. V gave up 6 bases and J gave up 4 bases, with 10 bases separating them. Germline V lookup: CDR1 ENHRY, CDR2 SYGVKD. The CDR3 loop reads CAIRGNPYEQYF. CDR3 coding DNA: TGTGCCATCAGGGGGAATCCGTACGAGCAGTACTTC.

This clonotype was seen ten or more times. The V gene is TRBV11-1, the J gene TRBJ2-3; maybe TRBD1 (6 bases). The CDR3 has 16 residues. V lost 2 bases to trimming and J lost 2 bases, with 14 bases between them. Germline V gives CDR1 SGHAT, CDR2 FQDESV (reference sequence). In DNA form, the CDR3 reads TGTGCCAGCAGCTTAAGCTCAGGGGCCAACACAGATACGCAGTATTTT. Its translation: CASSLSSGANTDTQYF.

This chain joins TRBV12-5 and TRBJ1-6, with 10 bases lining up with TRBD1. J lost 2 bases, V lost 0 bases, and 4 bases had no gene match. The length of the CDR3 is 18 residues. Germline CDR1 reads LGHNT; CDR2 reads FRNRAP. CDR3 bases: TGTGCTAGTGGTTTGGTAAGACAGGGGGCCACCTATAATTCACCCCTCCACTTT. This gives the protein CASGLVRQGATYNSPLHF.

This clonotype was picked up many times. The chain links TRBV7-9 to TRBJ2-1; TRBD1 might be the D (6 bases). The V end was cut by 7 bases, the J end by 4 bases, with 17 bases between. Looked up from germline, CDR1 is SEHNR and CDR2 is FQNEAQ (reference sequence). The CDR3 covers 15 residues. The CDR3 coding sequence is TGTGCCAGCAAACGGCCAGGGACACAATACAATGAGCAGTTCTTC. This translates into CASKRPGTQYNEQFF.

This clonotype has at least ten counts. The chain recombines TRBV6-1 with TRBJ1-3; D is unclear. Germline CDR1 reads MNHNS; CDR2 reads SASEGT. With 3 bases removed from V and 0 bases from J, the gap between germline ends came to 9 bases. The CDR3 totals 15 residues. This chain's CDR3 is CASSEGFYSGNTIYF. Here the CDR3 DNA reads TGTGCCAGCAGTGAGGGTTTCTACTCTGGAAACACCATATATTTT.

The chain links TRBV30 to TRBJ2-1, with D possibly being TRBD1 (6 bases). There are 14 residues in the CDR3. V was shortened by 0 bases and J by 9 bases, with 15 bases between the two germline ends. Germline CDR1 is GTSNPN and CDR2 is SVGIG (reference sequence). The CDR3 sequence is CAWSVAGAWGEQFF. Written as DNA, the CDR3 is TGTGCCTGGAGTGTAGCAGGGGCATGGGGTGAGCAGTTCTTC.

The chain employs TRBV20-1 and TRBJ2-5; no clear D gene. The CDR3 is made up of 16 amino acids. V dropped 3 bases and J dropped 1 base, with 18 bases sitting between them. Germline assignment: CDR1 DFQATT and CDR2 SNEGSKA (reference sequence). The CDR3: CSARNRFRSSQETQYF. The CDR3 DNA reads TGCAGTGCTAGGAACCGTTTCCGAAGTTCCCAAGAGACCCAGTACTTC.

The chain couples TRBV3-1 to TRBJ1-4; D gene unclear. The CDR3 spans 14 residues. Per the germline V gene, CDR1 is LGHDT and CDR2 is YNNKEL (reference sequence). Trimming shortened V by 0 bases and J by 6 bases, and 8 bases separated the two germline ends. In DNA form, the CDR3 reads TGTGCCAGCAGCCAAGATCTTGCGGATGAAAAACTGTTTTTT. It codes for CASSQDLADEKLFF.

The CDR3 loop is CASSYTDSRNEKLFF. DNA for the CDR3: TGTGCCAGCAGTTATACTGACAGCAGAAATGAAAAACTGTTTTTT. The chain combines TRBV6-5 with TRBJ1-4; possibly TRBD1 for D (5 bases). Germline CDR1 is MNHEY and CDR2 is SVGAGI. Trimming pared 3 bases from V and 5 bases from J, leaving 13 bases between. This CDR3 has 15 amino acids.

The sample holds many counts of this clonotype. The chain combines TRBV28 with TRBJ1-2, with TRBD1 matching over 7 bases. Trimming at V came to 2 bases and at J to 4 bases, leaving 1 base not matched to a gene. CDR3 length: 13 residues. Germline V lookup: CDR1 MDHEN, CDR2 SYDVKM. The CDR3 nucleotides read TGTGCCAGCAGTTTAACAGGGGCCTATGGCTACACCTTC. Amino acids: CASSLTGAYGYTF.

This clonotype came up many times. The chain employs TRBV11-2 and TRBJ1-1; no firm D call. Germline CDR1 and CDR2: SGHAT and FQNNGV. Between the trimmed V and J ends, which lost 4 bases and 7 bases, there was a span of 19 bases. CDR3 length equals 15 residues. CDR3 in DNA: TGTGCCAGCAGCTCCCAAACTGGGGAATGGCATGAAGCTTTCTTT. Protein: CASSSQTGEWHEAFF.

This clonotype was recorded at least ten times. The V gene is TRBV27, the J gene TRBJ1-5, with D unclear. CDR3 length: 13 residues. Germline CDR1 is MNHEY and CDR2 is SMNVEV (reference sequence). Trimming took off 6 bases at V and 1 base at J, with 7 bases between the two ends. For the CDR3, the DNA is TGTGCCAGCAGCGTCCAGAGCAATCAGCCCCAGCATTTT. Protein sequence: CASSVQSNQPQHF.

This clonotype was seen only a few times. This chain links TRBV30 with TRBJ1-6; 8 bases agree with TRBD1. The V segment lost 2 bases and the J segment 8 bases; nucleotides outside the gene matches: 2. Germline assignment: CDR1 GTSNPN and CDR2 SVGIG (reference sequence). The CDR3 sequence is 13 residues long. The CDR3 loop reads CAWSLQGDSPLHF. In nucleotides, the CDR3 is TGTGCCTGGAGTTTACAGGGGGATTCACCCCTCCACTTT.

This clonotype was seen at least ten times. J is TRBJ2-3 and V is TRBV2; D gene unclear. The CDR3 totals 12 residues. The V gene's germline CDR1 is SNHLY and CDR2 FYNNEI. V lost 4 bases to trimming and J lost 4 bases, with 6 bases between them. The CDR3 DNA reads as TGTGCCAGCAGTGGGGTTGCAGATACGCAGTATTTT. Translating gives CASSGVADTQYF. Looking up the rest from reference TRBV2 and TRBJ2-3 gives the full variable domain: EPEVTQTPSHQVTQMGQEVILRCVPISNHLYFYWYRQILGQKVEFLVSFYNNEISEKSEIFDDQFSVERPDGSNFTLKIRSTKLEDSAMYFCASSGVADTQYFGPGTRLTVL.

This clonotype has at least ten counts. The chain links TRBV6-5 to TRBJ2-3; D perhaps matches TRBD2 (6 bases). Germline V gene sequence: CDR1 MNHEY, CDR2 SVGAGI. V was cut by 0 bases and J by 3 bases, with 10 bases left in between. This CDR3 is 15 amino acids long. CDR3 residues: CASSYSRLVTDTQYF. DNA for the CDR3: TGTGCCAGCAGTTACTCCCGACTAGTTACAGATACGCAGTATTTT.